This T cell receptor beta chain appears in the sequencing data of a study of T cells in Graves' hyperthyroidism and ophthalmopathy (dated by TCRdb to between 2018 and 2020). About the full investigation: To identify TCR V-J signatures that set the groups apart, the researchers used a discovery cohort of 95 to 100 patients, made up of about 44 with Graves' ophthalmopathy and some 60 with stable Graves' hyperthyroidism. Whether ophthalmopathy could be predicted prospectively was tested in an independent validation cohort made up of fewer than 20 hyperthyroidism patients plus 17 patients who later progressed to ophthalmopathy. The approximately 100 discovery patients were divided at random into training and test sets in a 7:3 ratio. The study also compared thyroid tissue and blood T-cell repertoires from several Graves' hyperthyroidism patients. Once sampling was done, hyperthyroidism patients were given methimazole at a starting dose of 30 mg daily, whereas ophthalmopathy patients were given high-dose intravenous methylprednisolone. TCR Vbeta CDR3 sequencing of roughly 140 peripheral blood samples (roughly 43 ophthalmopathy, about 75 hyperthyroidism and roughly 17 progressor patients) is reported in the paper. The full study reports these points: Most expanded thyroid clonotypes (frequency above 0.001) were also detected in blood, suggesting blood repertoires may reflect thyroid immune responses. Sample size was not statistically predetermined, and blinding of investigators to group allocation was not performed. A model built on a 13 V-J signature distinguished ophthalmopathy from stable hyperthyroidism, reaching roughly 88% sensitivity and about 81% specificity in cross-validation and 80%/75% in testing. In validation, the model predicted progression to ophthalmopathy with about 71% sensitivity and over 72% specificity, a median of about 6 months before onset.

Exclusion was applied to patients with uncontrolled infections, other autoimmune diseases, pregnancy or lactation. Diagnoses relied on clinical symptoms, serum thyroxine and TRAb, thyroid ultrasound and orbital computed tomography. Total RNA was extracted with Trizol reagent, and quality was checked on an Agilent 2100 Bioanalyzer. This clonotype was detected only once. No antigen is known for it. No clone much larger than this one lies a single base away; base qualities are absent. One read offers little support. The TCR beta CDR3 regions were amplified from RNA transcripts. The TCR CDR3 was subjected to a first round of RT-PCR using the HTBI primer set and the Qiagen OneStep RT-PCR kit. Libraries were constructed in a second round of multiplex PCR, after which size selection and purification were performed. Libraries were sequenced paired-end with 100 bp reads on an Illumina HiSeq2000. The authors' analysis ran thus. SOAPnuke was used to process the raw data, throwing out any read that contained adapters or uncalled bases, had a mean Phred below 15, or lacked an exact constant-primer or identifier match. COPE v1.2.5 was used to merge high-quality paired reads, and clonotypes were defined as unique nucleotide sequences. MiTCR v1.1 was used to align clonotypes to the IMGT TRBV, TRBD and TRBJ reference segments. Only V-J combinations with frequency above 0.0001, covering 99% to 99.2% of repertoires, were analysed. The TCS score was defined as F50 (clonal expansion) divided by E x V (chaos), with BLOSUM62-based TCRdist calculated between CDR3 peptides within each V-J. Welch's t-statistics and random forest reduced 450 to 600 V-J features to 13, which were used in a naive Bayes classifier (R e1071). The similarity between thyroid and blood repertoires was quantified using the Morisita-Horn index. Through fastp at Q25 and MiXCR, TCRdb rebuilt clones from the public reads, retaining in-frame beta chains. For every CDR3 protein sequence, its rows merge into one entry that carries the most common genes and DNA. TCRdb assigned the V and J calls; the authors' analysis was not used. This sample has fewer than 650,000 distinct CDR3 sequences in its table, and about 45% of those were observed once. The ten largest clones capture about two fifths of the sample.

Sequencing input: peripheral blood or thyroid tissue (not recorded which). The receptor was derived from an adult woman with Graves' disease, either hyperthyroidism or ophthalmopathy (not recorded which).

CDR3 sequence: CASSLGFGDNYGYTF. The DNA sequence is given as TGTGCCAGCAGCTTAGGTTTTGGAGATAACTATGGCTACACCTTC. The rearranged chain carries TRBV11-2 and TRBJ1-2, with no confident D gene call. The cysteine opens and the phenylalanine closes a CDR3 of 15 amino acids. The kept DNA is CDR3 alone, 45 bases in frame from the first base. CDR1 and CDR2 are read off the germline V gene as SGHAT and FQNNGV. V sheds 1 base and J sheds 1 base, leaving 10 bases between their ends.